This T cell receptor (beta chain) was sequenced for a study of blood T cell repertoires in COVID-19. This clone was picked up a small number of times. Clones were read by immunoSEQ multiplex PCR, and TCRdb kept only the in-frame ones, dropping some. This table holds roughly 200,000 clones, about 77% found once. CDR3 size: 16 residues. The V segment lost 5 bases and the J segment 4 bases; nucleotides outside the gene matches: 10. Germline V gives CDR1 WNHNN, CDR2 SYGVQD (reference sequence). The rearrangement links TRBV10-1 to TRBJ1-1, with TRBD1 matching over 10 bases. Sequencing input: peripheral blood. The source of this sequence is a woman aged 80 or older with active or convalescent COVID-19. Written as DNA, the CDR3 is TGCGCCAGCAGTCCCGGGACAGGGGATTCGGTCACTGAAGCTTTCTTT. Its translation: CASSPGTGDSVTEAFF.